Each of the 18 T cell receptor beta chains below was sequenced from the same sample in a study of T cell responses to AZD1222 COVID-19 vaccine. This table comes from immunoSEQ multiplex PCR, and its TCRdb copy is limited to in-frame clones, with some not included. The sample carries approximately 96,000 clones, around 90% recorded once. Sample: peripheral blood, taken 28 days after the second AZD1222 dose. All receptors derive from an adult who received the AZD1222 COVID-19 vaccine.

The chain carries TRBV4-1 and TRBJ2-5, with D hard to call. There are 12 residues in the CDR3. Trimming pared 4 bases from V and 5 bases from J, leaving 8 bases between. Germline CDR1 MGHRA, CDR2 YSYEKL. CDR3 nucleotide sequence: TGCGCCAGCAGCCGAAGTGGGGAGACCCAGTACTTC. Protein: CASSRSGETQYF.

The chain carries TRBV3-1 (or the pseudogene TRBV3-2) and TRBJ2-7; unclear D gene. This CDR3 comprises 11 residues. Germline loops: CDR1 LGHDT, CDR2 YNNKEL (reference sequence). Trimming took off 8 bases at V and 6 bases at J, with 11 bases between the two ends. CDR3 nucleotide sequence: TGTGCCAGCGTCCGAGGTGGCGAGCAGTACTTC. Protein: CASVRGGEQYF.

This chain connects TRBV18 to TRBJ1-1, with D perhaps TRBD1 (5 bases). V was cut by 6 bases and J by 1 base, with 18 bases left in between. The CDR3 runs 16 residues. Germline V lookup: CDR1 KGHSH, CDR2 LQKENI. The CDR3 nucleotides are TGTGCCAGCTCCGACCAGGTCAGGACATCGAACACTGAAGCTTTCTTT. Translated: CASSDQVRTSNTEAFF. Based on the CDR3 plus reference TRBV18 and TRBJ1-1, the full variable domain is NAGVMQNPRHLVRRRGQEARLRCSPMKGHSHVYWYRQLPEEGLKFMVYLQKENIIDESGMPKERFSAEFPKEGPSILRIQQVVRGDSAAYFCASSDQVRTSNTEAFFGQGTRLTVV.

CDR3 bases: TGTGCCACCAGTGATGCGGAGTTCGGGACAGATACGCAGTATTTT. It codes for CATSDAEFGTDTQYF. The chain joins TRBV24-1 to TRBJ2-3; no firm D call. The CDR3 has 15 residues. V shed 3 bases and J shed 3 bases, with 12 bases lying between them. Germline assignment: CDR1 KGHDR and CDR2 SFDVKD.

The chain has TRBV21-1 and TRBJ2-1; the D call TRBD2 from the table was never checked on the DNA. TRBV21-1 is deemed a pseudogene. There are 14 residues in the CDR3. The CDR3 coding sequence is TGTGCCAGCAGCAAATGGCACGGGTACAATGAGCAGTTCTTC. Encoded protein: CASSKWHGYNEQFF.

J is TRBJ2-7 and V is TRBV2, with no clear D. CDR3 length equals 15 residues. V was cut by 7 bases and J by 4 bases, with 20 bases left in between. Per the germline V gene, CDR1 is SNHLY and CDR2 is FYNNEI. For the CDR3, the DNA is TGTGCCAGCACCCTCGACCGGATACACGCTTACGAGCAGTACTTC. It yields the protein CASTLDRIHAYEQYF.

The chain combines TRBV9 with TRBJ2-1, with 7 bases fitting TRBD2. The CDR3 spans 16 residues. V lost 4 bases to trimming and J lost 4 bases; unmatched junction nucleotides: 11. Per the germline V gene, CDR1 is SGDLS and CDR2 is YYNGEE. DNA of the CDR3: TGTGCCAGCAGCCCCCGCGTGACTAGCATTTACAATGAGCAGTTCTTC. It codes for CASSPRVTSIYNEQFF.

This clone was observed a single time. The chain links TRBV19 to TRBJ1-5; D gene unclear. The germline V gene encodes CDR1 LNHDA and CDR2 SQIVND (reference sequence). The CDR3 sequence is 15 residues long. V was shortened by 3 bases and J by 0 bases, with 9 bases between the two germline ends. This CDR3 is CASSMMGYSNQPQHF. In DNA form, the CDR3 reads TGTGCCAGTAGTATGATGGGGTATAGCAATCAGCCCCAGCATTTT.

The rearrangement links TRBV6-5 to TRBJ2-2; tentatively, D is TRBD1 (6 bases). The germline V and J ends were trimmed by 0 bases and 4 bases, with 12 bases remaining between them. The CDR3 sequence is 16 residues long. The V gene's germline CDR1 is MNHEY and CDR2 SVGAGI. This CDR3 is CASSYSTSRGTGELFF. CDR3 bases: TGTGCCAGCAGTTACTCGACGTCCAGGGGCACCGGGGAGCTGTTTTTT.

This chain uses TRBV7-3 with TRBJ1-1; maybe TRBD1 (6 bases). Germline V gene lookup returns CDR1 SGHTA and CDR2 FQGTGA. The CDR3 contains 13 residues. V lost 5 bases and J 7 bases, leaving 14 bases between the germline ends. The CDR3 reads CASSPGGWVEAFF. CDR3 sequence (DNA): TGTGCCAGCAGCCCCGGGGGCTGGGTTGAAGCTTTCTTT.

The genes are TRBV3-1 (or the pseudogene TRBV3-2) and TRBJ1-1; weak D call: TRBD1 (6 bases). Trimming shortened V by 1 base and J by 5 bases, and 14 bases separated the two germline ends. Looked up from germline, CDR1 is LGHDT and CDR2 is YNNKEL (reference sequence). The CDR3 runs to 15 residues. Written as DNA, the CDR3 is TGTGCCAGCAGCCAAGGCCTAGGGGGGCAGACTGAAGCTTTCTTT. Its translation: CASSQGLGGQTEAFF.

The rearrangement joins TRBV5-4 to TRBJ2-7; D unresolved. Between the trimmed V and J ends, which lost 10 bases and 5 bases, there was a span of 22 bases. Germline loops: CDR1 SGHNT, CDR2 YYREEE (reference sequence). This CDR3 comprises 14 residues. The CDR3 sequence is CAARPSGPSDEQYF. The CDR3 nucleotides are TGTGCCGCCAGACCATCGGGCCCGAGTGACGAGCAGTACTTC.

The chain uses TRBV18 and TRBJ2-5, with D unclear. V gave up 3 bases and J gave up 4 bases, with 9 bases separating them. CDR3 size: 13 residues. Germline assignment: CDR1 KGHSH and CDR2 LQKENI. The CDR3 loop is CASSPRERETQYF. The CDR3 DNA reads TGTGCCAGCTCACCTAGGGAACGAGAGACCCAGTACTTC.

As concerns this clone: One end of the junction varies from germline; a read error may be responsible. The chain is built from TRBV14 and TRBJ2-7; D is undetermined. This CDR3 is built from 15 residues. Germline lookup yields CDR1 SGHDN and CDR2 FVKESK. The CDR3 spells CASSKEGQWSYEQYF. Here the CDR3 DNA reads TGTGCCAGCAGCAAAGAAGGCCAGTGGTCGTACGAGCAGTACTTC.

This clone has a single count. The chain combines TRBV18 with TRBJ2-7; TRBD2 matches at 11 bases. This CDR3 is built from 18 residues. Per germline, CDR1 KGHSH and CDR2 LQKENI. V shed 3 bases and J 6 bases; nucleotides not matched to a gene: 16. CDR3 DNA: TGTGCCAGCTCACCGCAGCGAACCATTGGACTAGCGGGTTCCGAGCAGTACTTC. As protein: CASSPQRTIGLAGSEQYF.

This rearrangement joins TRBV20-1 to TRBJ1-1; D is undetermined. V lost 3 bases and J 3 bases, leaving 11 bases between the germline ends. Germline assignment: CDR1 DFQATT and CDR2 SNEGSKA (reference sequence). CDR3 size: 13 residues. The CDR3 DNA is TGCAGTGCTAGTCCGATGGGGTACACTGAAGCTTTCTTT. Translation gives CSASPMGYTEAFF.

The V gene is TRBV28, the J gene TRBJ1-2; D is perhaps TRBD1 (5 bases). With 5 bases removed from V and 4 bases from J, the gap between germline ends came to 11 bases. Germline assignment: CDR1 MDHEN and CDR2 SYDVKM. This CDR3 comprises 13 residues. In DNA, the CDR3 is TGTGCCAGCAGTCTGGGGCCCATCTATGGCTACACCTTC. Residues: CASSLGPIYGYTF.

This rearrangement joins TRBV7-6 to TRBJ2-7; 12 nucleotides line up with TRBD2. The germline gives CDR1 SGHVS, CDR2 FNYEAQ. After removal of 1 base from V and 4 bases from J, the junction contained 11 bases not matched to a gene. The CDR3 is 18 amino acids. Here the CDR3 reads CASSLVRGGTSGQYEQYF. CDR3 sequence (DNA): TGTGCCAGCAGCTTAGTGCGGGGGGGGACTAGCGGGCAGTACGAGCAGTACTTC.